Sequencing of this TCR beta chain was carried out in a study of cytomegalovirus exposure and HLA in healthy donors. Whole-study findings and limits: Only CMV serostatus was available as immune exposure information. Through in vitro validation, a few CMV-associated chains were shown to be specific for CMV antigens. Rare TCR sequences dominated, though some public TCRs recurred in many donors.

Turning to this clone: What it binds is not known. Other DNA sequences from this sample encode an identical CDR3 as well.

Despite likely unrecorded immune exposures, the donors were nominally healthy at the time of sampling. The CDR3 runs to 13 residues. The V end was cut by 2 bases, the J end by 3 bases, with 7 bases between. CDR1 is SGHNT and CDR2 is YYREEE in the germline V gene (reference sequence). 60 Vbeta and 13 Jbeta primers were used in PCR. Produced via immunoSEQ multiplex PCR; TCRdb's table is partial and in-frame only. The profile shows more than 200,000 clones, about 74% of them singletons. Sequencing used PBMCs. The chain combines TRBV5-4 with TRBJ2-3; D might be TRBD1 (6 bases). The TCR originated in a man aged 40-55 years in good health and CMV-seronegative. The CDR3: CASSLRGTDTQYF. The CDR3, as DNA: TGTGCCAGCAGCTTAAGGGGGACAGATACGCAGTATTTT. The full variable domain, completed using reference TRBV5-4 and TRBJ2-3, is ETGVTQSPTHLIKTRGQQVTLRCSSQSGHNTVSWYQQALGQGPQFIFQYYREEENGRGNFPPRFSGLQFPNYSSELNVNALELDDSALYLCASSLRGTDTQYFGPGTRLTVL.